The next 4 T cell receptor beta chains were all read from a single sample in a study of early T cells in non-severe SARS-CoV-2 infection. TCRdb called the 5' RACE reads again in MiXCR, with one record for every CDR3 protein. Of approximately 43,000 distinct CDR3 sequences listed, over 6% are singletons. Source material: whole blood. The receptors were gathered from an adult who was a healthcare worker with PCR-confirmed SARS-CoV-2 infection or an uninfected control (not recorded which).

With regard to this clonotype: One end of the junction varies from germline; a read error may be responsible. The chain uses TRBV18 and TRBJ2-7; D might be TRBD1 (5 bases). Germline values: CDR1 KGHSH, CDR2 LQKENI. The length of the CDR3 is 15 residues. CDR3 residues: CANSPVRELSYEQYF. CDR3 DNA: TGTGCCAACTCACCAGTCAGGGAACTCTCCTACGAGCAGTACTTC.

This clonotype was counted a few times. The chain is built from TRBV5-8 and TRBJ1-1; 8 bases agree with TRBD1. CDR1 and CDR2 from the germline V gene are SGHTS and YDEGEE. Losses at the gene ends were 4 bases for V and 4 bases for J; bases not matched to a gene: 12. This CDR3 is 16 amino acids long. The CDR3 sequence is CASSAELRGRITEAFF. The CDR3 DNA reads as TGTGCCAGCAGCGCCGAACTCAGGGGGCGGATCACTGAAGCTTTCTTT.

This clonotype was seen a few times. V is TRBV6-1 and J is TRBJ1-2; D is ambiguous. Germline CDR1 is MNHNS and CDR2 is SASEGT. Trimming removed 6 bases from V and 8 bases from J, with 22 bases in between. The CDR3 is 15 residues long. CDR3 in DNA: TGTGCCAGCAGAAACCCTAGGGCCCCCACTATCGGCTACACCTTC. Translated: CASRNPRAPTIGYTF.

The chain employs TRBV6-2 or TRBV6-3 and TRBJ2-3; D call uncertain. The germline gives CDR1 MNHEY, CDR2 SVGEGT. The CDR3 runs 12 residues. Between the trimmed V and J ends, which lost 2 bases and 5 bases, there was a span of 5 bases. The CDR3 loop is CASSYVVDTQYF. The DNA of the CDR3 is TGTGCCAGCAGTTACGTGGTAGATACGCAGTATTTT.